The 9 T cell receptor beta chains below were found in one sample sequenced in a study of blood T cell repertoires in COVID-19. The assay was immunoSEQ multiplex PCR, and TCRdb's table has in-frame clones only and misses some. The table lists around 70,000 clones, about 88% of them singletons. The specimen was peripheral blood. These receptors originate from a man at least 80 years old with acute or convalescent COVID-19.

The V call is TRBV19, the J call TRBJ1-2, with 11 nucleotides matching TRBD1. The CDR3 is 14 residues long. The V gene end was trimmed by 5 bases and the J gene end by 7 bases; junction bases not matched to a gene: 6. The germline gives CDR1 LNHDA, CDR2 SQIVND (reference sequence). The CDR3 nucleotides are TGTGCCAGTAGTCCGGACAGGGGGCTGGCTGGCTACACCTTC. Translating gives CASSPDRGLAGYTF.

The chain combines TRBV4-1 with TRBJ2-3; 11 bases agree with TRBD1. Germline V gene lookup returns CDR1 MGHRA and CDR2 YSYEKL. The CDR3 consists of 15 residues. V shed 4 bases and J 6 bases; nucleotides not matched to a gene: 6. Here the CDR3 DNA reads TGCGCCAGCAGCCCCTCGGGACAGGGGGGGGATACGCAGTATTTT. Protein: CASSPSGQGGDTQYF.

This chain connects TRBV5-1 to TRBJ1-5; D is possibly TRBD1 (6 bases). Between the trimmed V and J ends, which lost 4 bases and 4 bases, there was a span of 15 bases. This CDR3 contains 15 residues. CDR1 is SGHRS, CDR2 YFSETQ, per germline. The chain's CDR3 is CASSPSTGENQPQHF. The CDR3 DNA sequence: TGCGCCAGCAGCCCGTCGACAGGCGAGAATCAGCCCCAGCATTTT.

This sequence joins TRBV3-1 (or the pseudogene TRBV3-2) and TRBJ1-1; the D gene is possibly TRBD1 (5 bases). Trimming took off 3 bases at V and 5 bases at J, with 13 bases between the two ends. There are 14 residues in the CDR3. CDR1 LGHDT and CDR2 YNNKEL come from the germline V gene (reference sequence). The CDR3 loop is CASSQPGLGTEAFF. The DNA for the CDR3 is TGTGCCAGCAGCCAGCCGGGACTTGGGACTGAAGCTTTCTTT.

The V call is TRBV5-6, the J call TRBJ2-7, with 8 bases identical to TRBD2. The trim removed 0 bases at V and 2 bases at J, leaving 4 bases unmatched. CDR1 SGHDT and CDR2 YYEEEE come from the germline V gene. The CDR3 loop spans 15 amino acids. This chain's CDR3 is CASSLGAGGPYEQYF. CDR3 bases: TGTGCCAGCAGCTTGGGTGCGGGAGGACCCTACGAGCAGTACTTC.

CDR3 DNA: TGTGCCTGGGGTACAGGGGGGGGCACTGAAGCTTTCTTT. Amino acid sequence: CAWGTGGGTEAFF. The J gene is TRBJ1-1, the V gene TRBV30; 8 nucleotides line up with TRBD1. In germline, CDR1 is GTSNPN, CDR2 SVGIG (reference sequence). Germline trimming cut 5 bases from V and 4 bases from J; bases unmatched to any gene: 6. The CDR3 loop spans 13 amino acids.

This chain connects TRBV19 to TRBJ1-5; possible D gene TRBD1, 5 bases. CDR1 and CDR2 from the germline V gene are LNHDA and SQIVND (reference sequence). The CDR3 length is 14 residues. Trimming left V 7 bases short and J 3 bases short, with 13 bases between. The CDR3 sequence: CASIGLGVNQPQHF. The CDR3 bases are TGTGCCAGTATAGGTCTAGGGGTCAATCAGCCCCAGCATTTT. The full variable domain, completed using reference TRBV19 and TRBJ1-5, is DGGITQSPKYLFRKEGQNVTLSCEQNLNHDAMYWYRQDPGQGLRLIYYSQIVNDFQKGDIAEGYSVSREKKESFPLTVTSAQKNPTAFYLCASIGLGVNQPQHFGDGTRLSIL.

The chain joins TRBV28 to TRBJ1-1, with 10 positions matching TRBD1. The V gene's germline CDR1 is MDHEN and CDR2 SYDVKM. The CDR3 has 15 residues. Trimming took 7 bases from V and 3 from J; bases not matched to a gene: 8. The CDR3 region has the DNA TGTGCCAGCATTCCCGGGACAGGGGTTCACACTGAAGCTTTCTTT. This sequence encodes CASIPGTGVHTEAFF.

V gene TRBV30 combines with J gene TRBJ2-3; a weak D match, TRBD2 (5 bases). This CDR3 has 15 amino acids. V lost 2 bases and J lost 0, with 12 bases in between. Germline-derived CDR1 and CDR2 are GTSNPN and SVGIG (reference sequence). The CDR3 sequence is CAWSPKRPSTDTQYF. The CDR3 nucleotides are TGTGCCTGGAGTCCGAAGCGGCCGAGCACAGATACGCAGTATTTT.